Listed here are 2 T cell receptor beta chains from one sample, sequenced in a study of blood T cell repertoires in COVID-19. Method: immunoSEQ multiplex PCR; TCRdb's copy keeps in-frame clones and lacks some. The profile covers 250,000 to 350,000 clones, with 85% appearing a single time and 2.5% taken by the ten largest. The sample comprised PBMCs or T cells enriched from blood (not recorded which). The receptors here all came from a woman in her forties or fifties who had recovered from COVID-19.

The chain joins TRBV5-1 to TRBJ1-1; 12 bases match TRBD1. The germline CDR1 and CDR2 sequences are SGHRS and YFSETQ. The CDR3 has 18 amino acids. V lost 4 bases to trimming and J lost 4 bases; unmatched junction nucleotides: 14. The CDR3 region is CASSVRGGTGGKGTEAFF. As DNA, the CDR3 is TGCGCCAGCAGCGTCAGGGGCGGGACAGGGGGCAAGGGCACTGAAGCTTTCTTT. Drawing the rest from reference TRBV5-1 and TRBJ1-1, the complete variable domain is KAGVTQTPRYLIKTRGQQVTLSCSPISGHRSVSWYQQTPGQGLQFLFEYFSETQRNKGNFPGRFSGRQFSNSRSEMNVSTLELGDSALYLCASSVRGGTGGKGTEAFFGQGTRLTVV.

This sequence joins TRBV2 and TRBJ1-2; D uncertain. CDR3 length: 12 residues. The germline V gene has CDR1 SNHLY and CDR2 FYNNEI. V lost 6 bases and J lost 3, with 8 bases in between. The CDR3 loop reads CASRRLDYGYTF. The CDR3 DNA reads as TGTGCCAGCAGGAGACTGGACTATGGCTACACCTTC.